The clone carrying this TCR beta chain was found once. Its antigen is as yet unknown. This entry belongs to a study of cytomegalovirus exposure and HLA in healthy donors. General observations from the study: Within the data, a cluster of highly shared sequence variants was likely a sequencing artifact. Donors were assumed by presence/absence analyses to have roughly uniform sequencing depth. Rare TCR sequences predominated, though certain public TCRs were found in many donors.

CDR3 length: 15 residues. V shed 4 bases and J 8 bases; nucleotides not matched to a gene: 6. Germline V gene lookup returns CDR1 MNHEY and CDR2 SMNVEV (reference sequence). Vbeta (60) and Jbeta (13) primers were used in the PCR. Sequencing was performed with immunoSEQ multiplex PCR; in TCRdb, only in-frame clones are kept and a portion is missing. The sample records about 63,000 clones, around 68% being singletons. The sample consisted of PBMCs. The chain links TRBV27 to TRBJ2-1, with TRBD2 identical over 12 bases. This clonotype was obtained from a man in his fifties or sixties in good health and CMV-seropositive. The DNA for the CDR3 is TGTGCCAGCAGTTCCCTAGCGGGGGGGATCCATGAGCAGTTCTTC. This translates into CASSSLAGGIHEQFF.